These 29 T cell receptor beta chains came from one sample sequenced in a study of prognosis after radiotherapy for stage I lung cancer (dated by TCRdb to the early 2020s). The run used an Illumina HiSeq 3000. The TCR beta CDR3 region was amplified from genomic DNA by two rounds of multiplex PCR. The first PCR round used primers specific to each TRBV and TRBJ gene, and the primer sequences were filed in Chinese patent CN105087789A. The public reads were run again by TCRdb, first through fastp at Q25 and then through MiXCR, and only productive beta chains were kept. CDR3 protein duplicates are merged, each entry listing the most common genes and DNA. This sample holds approximately 20,000 distinct CDR3 sequences; roughly 45% were observed only once. The ten largest clones capture 25% to 35% of the sample. The starting material was PBMCs, obtained before or after stereotactic body radiation therapy (not recorded which). Receptors originate from a donor aged 50 or older with non-small cell lung cancer.

The gene calls are TRBV7-6 and TRBJ2-7; D is uncertain. The CDR3 is 13 residues long. Trimming removed 1 base from V and 3 bases from J, with 7 bases in between. Germline loops: CDR1 SGHVS, CDR2 FNYEAQ. CDR3 sequence reads: CASSLGPNYEQYF. CDR3 sequence (DNA): TGTGCCAGCAGCTTAGGTCCCAACTACGAGCAGTACTTC.

This clonotype was counted only a few times. This may be a read error, as it is one base from a much larger clone. In nucleotides, the CDR3 is TGCGCCAGCAGCCAAGAGGCGGCACAGAACACCGGGGAGCTGCTTTTT. Amino acids: CASSQEAAQNTGELLF. The rearrangement uses TRBV4-3 and TRBJ2-2; D is possibly TRBD2 (5 bases). The CDR3 loop spans 16 amino acids. CDR1 and CDR2 (germline): LGHNA, YSLEER.

This clonotype is deemed medium-sized. J is TRBJ1-1 and V is TRBV4-2, with TRBD1 as a possible D gene (5 bases). This CDR3 has 13 residues. Trimming stripped 4 bases from V and 0 bases from J, with 6 bases between. The germline V gene encodes CDR1 LGHNA and CDR2 YNFKEQ. CDR3 region: CASSPGVNTEAFF. Written as DNA, the CDR3 is TGTGCCAGCAGCCCGGGGGTGAACACTGAAGCTTTCTTT.

This clonotype occurred many times. The chain is built from TRBV18 and TRBJ2-7; TRBD2 matches 8 bases. J lost 7 bases, V lost 2 bases, and 1 base had no gene match. Germline V lookup: CDR1 KGHSH, CDR2 LQKENI. The CDR3 sequence is 12 residues long. CDR3 protein: CASSPSGGEQYF. In DNA, the CDR3 is TGTGCCAGCTCACCATCGGGGGGGGAGCAGTACTTC.

Concerning this clonotype: The DNA is left out, because the CDR3 cannot be placed on it with certainty; the CDR3 is given as TCRdb lists it. The chain carries TRBV2 and TRBJ2-3; the table names TRBD1, a call not compared with the DNA. Termini included, the CDR3 measures 13 amino acids. Germline V gene lookup returns CDR1 SNHLY and CDR2 FYNNEI. CDR3 protein: CASPGVTQIRSIF.

This chain joins TRBV5-4 and TRBJ2-1; maybe TRBD1 (6 bases). Germline values: CDR1 SGHNT, CDR2 YYREEE (reference sequence). The CDR3 is made up of 13 amino acids. Trimming took off 0 bases at V and 7 bases at J, with 8 bases between the two ends. CDR3 loop: CASSLARGNEQFF. CDR3 coding DNA: TGTGCCAGCAGCTTGGCCAGGGGAAATGAGCAGTTCTTC.

Many counts were recorded for this clonotype. This chain links TRBV4-1 with TRBJ2-3, with D unclear. V lost 0 bases and J lost 7, with 8 bases in between. The CDR3 has 13 residues. CDR1 is MGHRA, CDR2 YSYEKL, per germline. The CDR3 DNA sequence: TGCGCCAGCAGCCAAGAACCTCCCCATACGCAGTATTTT. This encodes CASSQEPPHTQYF.

This clonotype was seen at least ten times. The chain combines TRBV20-1 with TRBJ1-2, with D possibly TRBD1 on 5 matching bases. Trimming left V 6 bases short and J 1 base short, with 18 bases between. The CDR3 is 15 residues long. Germline CDR1 DFQATT, CDR2 SNEGSKA (reference sequence). CDR3: CSAPGRGTLNYGYTF. CDR3 nucleotides: TGCAGTGCCCCTGGCCGGGGGACCCTTAACTATGGCTACACCTTC.

In this sample, this clonotype turned up many times. The chain couples TRBV20-1 to TRBJ2-5; the D is unclear. The CDR3 has 15 residues. Germline CDR1 reads DFQATT; CDR2 reads SNEGSKA (reference sequence). V shed 0 bases and J shed 1 base, with 12 bases lying between them. The CDR3 loop reads CSARDLKSGQETQYF. In DNA form, the CDR3 reads TGCAGTGCTAGAGATTTAAAAAGTGGCCAAGAGACCCAGTACTTC.

The chain links TRBV27 to TRBJ2-7; weak D call: TRBD2 (7 bases). This CDR3 has 14 residues. The germline gives CDR1 MNHEY, CDR2 SMNVEV (reference sequence). Trimming took off 2 bases at V and 3 bases at J, with 11 bases between the two ends. CDR3 loop: CASSLRGGVYEQYF. CDR3 nucleotides: TGTGCCAGCAGTTTAAGGGGGGGGGTCTACGAGCAGTACTTC.

In its sample, this clonotype was seen a few times. The rearrangement joins TRBV6-1 to TRBJ2-1; TRBD1 matches at 8 bases. J gave up 5 bases and V 5 bases, and 8 bases lay outside the gene matches. CDR3 length: 15 residues. The V gene's germline CDR1 is MNHNS and CDR2 SASEGT. This chain's CDR3 is CASSTGQGLNNEQFF. The CDR3 DNA follows: TGTGCCAGCAGTACCGGACAGGGTCTAAACAATGAGCAGTTCTTC.

At least ten counts were recorded for this clonotype. The gene calls are TRBV5-1 and TRBJ1-4; weak D call: TRBD1 (6 bases). Germline-derived CDR1 and CDR2 are SGHRS and YFSETQ. The CDR3 is 15 amino acids. V gave up 0 bases and J gave up 8 bases, with 14 bases separating them. CDR3 amino acids: CASSLEAGAKEKLFF. The DNA of the CDR3 is TGCGCCAGCAGCTTGGAGGCAGGGGCAAAAGAAAAACTGTTTTTT.

On this clonotype itself: A far larger clone lies a single base away; this is likely a read error. The chain uses TRBV6-5 and TRBJ2-7; D gene ambiguous. This CDR3 comprises 15 residues. In germline, CDR1 is MNHEY, CDR2 SVGAGI. CDR3: CASTTRGTTSYEHYF. CDR3 nucleotides: TGTGCCAGCACGACCCGAGGAACGACCTCCTACGAGCATTACTTC.

This clonotype was seen ten or more times. The chain links TRBV20-1 to TRBJ2-3; D is uncertain. Trimming removed 6 bases at V and 0 bases at J, with 7 bases between. CDR1 is DFQATT and CDR2 is SNEGSKA in the germline V gene (reference sequence). The CDR3 is made up of 12 amino acids. The CDR3 reads CSAESSTDTQYF. The CDR3 coding sequence is TGCAGTGCCGAATCTAGCACAGATACGCAGTATTTT.

The sample holds many counts of this clonotype. The J gene is TRBJ2-1, the V gene TRBV11-2; D uncertain. The CDR3 sequence is 15 residues long. Deletions cut 0 bases from V and 0 bases from J, with 6 bases between. Germline V gene sequence: CDR1 SGHAT, CDR2 FQNNGV. The CDR3 here is CASSLEMRSYNEQFF. For the CDR3, the DNA is TGTGCCAGCAGCTTAGAGATGCGCTCCTACAATGAGCAGTTCTTC. Full variable domain (outside the CDR3, taken from reference TRBV11-2 and TRBJ2-1): EAGVAQSPRYKIIEKRQSVAFWCNPISGHATLYWYQQILGQGPKLLIQFQNNGVVDDSQLPKDRFSAERLKGVDSTLKIQPAKLEDSAVYLCASSLEMRSYNEQFFGPGTRLTVL.

The table lists this clonotype with many counts. This chain connects TRBV7-9 to TRBJ2-7; D is uncertain. The CDR3 totals 13 residues. V was trimmed by 5 bases and J by 2 bases, leaving 10 bases between them. Looked up from germline, CDR1 is SEHNR and CDR2 is FQNEAQ (reference sequence). This CDR3 is CASSQTFPYEQYF. DNA of the CDR3: TGTGCCAGCAGCCAAACGTTCCCCTACGAGCAGTACTTC.

This clonotype occurred a few times. The chain uses TRBV6-1 and TRBJ2-2, with TRBD1 identical over 8 bases. Looked up from germline, CDR1 is MNHNS and CDR2 is SASEGT. V shed 8 bases and J 6 bases; nucleotides not matched to a gene: 8. CDR3 length: 14 residues. CDR3 DNA: TGTGCCAGCTCAAGGACAGGGATTGCCGGGGAGCTGTTTTTT. It specifies CASSRTGIAGELFF.

In this sample, this clonotype turned up many times. The chain carries TRBV12-5 and TRBJ2-3, with 7 nucleotides matching TRBD1. The CDR3 extends over 15 amino acids. J gave up 3 bases and V 5 bases, and 8 bases lay outside the gene matches. CDR1 LGHNT and CDR2 FRNRAP come from the germline V gene. CDR3 bases: TGTGCTAGTGGTCCTGGACAGGCTGGAACAGATACGCAGTATTTT. The encoded protein is CASGPGQAGTDTQYF.

This clonotype appeared many times. V is TRBV7-2 and J is TRBJ1-1; perhaps TRBD1 as D (5 bases). The V end lost 5 bases, the J end lost 3 bases, and 10 bases lay between the germline ends. This CDR3 is built from 13 residues. Germline V gene data show CDR1 as SGHTA and CDR2 as FQGNSA. The CDR3 nucleotides are TGTGCCAGCAGCCCACAGGAAGACACTGAAGCTTTCTTT. Translated, it gives CASSPQEDTEAFF.

This clonotype was recorded at least ten times. The V and J genes are TRBV5-5 and TRBJ2-2; D is perhaps TRBD1 (6 bases). The V end was cut by 6 bases, the J end by 4 bases, with 16 bases between. Germline CDR1 is SGHKS and CDR2 is YYEKEE (reference sequence). The CDR3 loop spans 15 amino acids. The CDR3 loop reads CASNNGQRRTGELFF. CDR3 coding DNA: TGTGCCAGCAACAACGGACAGCGGCGCACCGGGGAGCTGTTTTTT. The full variable domain, in which reference TRBV5-5 and TRBJ2-2 provide the parts outside the CDR3, is DAGVTQSPTHLIKTRGQQVTLRCSPISGHKSVSWYQQVLGQGPQFIFQYYEKEERGRGNFPDRFSARQFPNYSSELNVNALLLGDSALYLCASNNGQRRTGELFFGEGSRLTVL.

By its share, this clonotype is medium-sized. The V and J genes are TRBV6-4 and TRBJ1-6, with no clear D. V was pared by 3 bases and J by 0 bases, with 9 bases between. This CDR3 spans 16 amino acids. Germline loops: CDR1 MRHNA, CDR2 SNTAGT. CDR3 DNA sequence: TGTGCCAGCAGTGATGGCTGGAGCTCCTATAATTCACCCCTCCACTTT. Its translation: CASSDGWSSYNSPLHF.

A remark on this clonotype: Being one base from a much bigger clone, this may be a read error. The chain employs TRBV18 and TRBJ2-5, with D uncertain. This CDR3 spans 13 amino acids. From germline, CDR1 is KGHSH and CDR2 LQKENI. The CDR3 loop reads CASSPPSDETKYF. In DNA form, the CDR3 reads TGTGCCAGCTCACCCCCGTCGGATGAGACCAAGTACTTC.

The chain joins TRBV19 to TRBJ1-2; the D gene is possibly TRBD1 (5 bases). Germline values: CDR1 LNHDA, CDR2 SQIVND (reference sequence). Trimming took 1 base from V and 3 from J, leaving 12 bases between them. This CDR3 has 15 amino acids. CDR3 in amino acids: CASSIGLDSDYGYTF. The CDR3 DNA sequence: TGTGCCAGTAGTATAGGTCTCGACAGTGACTATGGCTACACCTTC.

Only a few counts were recorded for this clonotype. The chain recombines TRBV6-2 or TRBV6-3 with TRBJ2-6, with D maybe TRBD2 (6 bases). Germline CDR1 is MNHEY and CDR2 is SVGEGT. The CDR3 extends over 14 amino acids. The V and J ends lost 4 bases and 4 bases respectively, with 8 bases between them. The chain's CDR3 is CASSWEAGANVLTF. The CDR3 DNA is TGTGCCAGCAGTTGGGAGGCAGGGGCCAACGTCCTGACTTTC.

This clonotype was seen ten or more times. This chain links TRBV4-1 with TRBJ2-7, with TRBD1 matching 10 bases. The J segment lost 4 bases and the V segment lost 5 bases, leaving 2 bases of the junction unmatched. The CDR3 runs to 13 residues. Germline CDR1 is MGHRA and CDR2 is YSYEKL. The CDR3 region has the DNA TGCGCCAGCAGCAGGGACAGGGGTTACGAGCAGTACTTC. It encodes CASSRDRGYEQYF.

Many counts were recorded for this clonotype. V gene TRBV20-1 combines with J gene TRBJ2-5, with unresolved D. The CDR3 extends over 11 amino acids. Per the germline V gene, CDR1 is DFQATT and CDR2 is SNEGSKA (reference sequence). V was pared by 6 bases and J by 5 bases, with 10 bases between. CDR3 sequence reads: CSARIGETQYF. The DNA for the CDR3 is TGCAGTGCCCGAATCGGGGAGACCCAGTACTTC.

The chain recombines TRBV20-1 with TRBJ2-7, with TRBD1 matching 7 bases. Germline values: CDR1 DFQATT, CDR2 SNEGSKA (reference sequence). V trimming: 5 bases; J trimming: 9 bases; junction bases outside the gene matches: 10. The CDR3 sequence is 12 residues long. The CDR3 nucleotides are TGCAGTGCTGTAACAGGGGCGACGGGGCAGTACTTC. Translating it yields CSAVTGATGQYF.

This clonotype was counted many times. CDR3 DNA sequence: TGTGCCAGCAGCCCCACAGCTAACTATGGCTACACCTTC. It specifies CASSPTANYGYTF. V and J are TRBV27 and TRBJ1-2; D is unresolved. V dropped 6 bases and J dropped 0 bases, with 8 bases sitting between them. Germline CDR1 MNHEY, CDR2 SMNVEV (reference sequence). The CDR3 runs to 13 residues.

In its sample, this clonotype was seen many times. The rearrangement uses TRBV10-3 and TRBJ2-7; 9 nucleotides line up with TRBD1. The trim removed 4 bases at V and 5 bases at J, leaving 3 bases unmatched. Germline assignment: CDR1 ENHRY and CDR2 SYGVKD. This CDR3 contains 13 residues. The CDR3 DNA reads TGTGCCATCAGTGGGACAGGGGCTCACGAGCAGTACTTC. Encoded protein: CAISGTGAHEQYF.